One and the same sample provided the 3 T cell receptor beta chains below, sequenced in a study of T-cell reconstitution after alpha-beta-depleted transplantation in children. TCRbeta library preparation incorporated unique molecular identifiers. From the PCR reads, TCRdb called clonotypes with MiXCR, one entry per CDR3 protein. Among approximately 250,000 distinct CDR3 sequences listed, 20% to 30% were seen once. The sample was PBMCs, taken before TCRalphabeta/CD19-depleted stem cell transplant. These receptors all stem from a girl aged 2 to 9 with Fanconi anemia, due to receive a stem cell transplant.

This clonotype has a count of ten or more. CDR3 amino acids: CATSRPVGVIDEQFF. In nucleotides, the CDR3 is TGTGCCACCTCGAGGCCGGTCGGAGTCATCGATGAGCAGTTCTTC. The rearrangement joins TRBV24-1 to TRBJ2-1; D not resolved. The CDR3 extends over 15 amino acids. Germline V gives CDR1 KGHDR, CDR2 SFDVKD. V gave up 9 bases and J gave up 8 bases, with 22 bases separating them.

This clonotype came up a few times. This sequence joins TRBV29-1 and TRBJ1-1; D unresolved. The germline V gene has CDR1 SQVTM and CDR2 ANQGSEA. The length of the CDR3 is 13 residues. V lost 4 bases, J lost 6 bases, and 15 bases lay in between. The CDR3 sequence: CSVVWENKAEAFF. The CDR3 nucleotides are TGCAGCGTTGTCTGGGAAAATAAGGCTGAAGCTTTCTTT.

This clonotype was observed a few times. The rearrangement joins TRBV7-6 to TRBJ2-3, with 11 bases lining up with TRBD2. Looked up from germline, CDR1 is SGHVS and CDR2 is FNYEAQ. This CDR3 region has 17 residues. V was clipped by 5 bases and J by 0 bases; unmatched bases: 7. The CDR3 DNA is TGTGCCAGCAGCACAGGACTAGCGGGCGCTAGCACAGATACGCAGTATTTT. Its protein product is CASSTGLAGASTDTQYF.